Listed below are T cell receptor beta chains from one sample, sequenced in a study of human T cells and chemical hapten exposure. Via MiXCR, TCRdb re-called the RACE reads, giving one row per CDR3 protein. The sample lists 350,000 to 400,000 distinct CDR3 sequences, under 6.5% occurring once. Here the sequenced sample was whole blood, taken in connection with sensitization to the hapten diphenylcyclopropenone (DPC). The receptors were gathered from a woman aged 18-30 years with alopecia areata. Some clones in this sample may be carry-over from other donors' samples. CDR3s include the opening cysteine and the closing phenylalanine or tryptophan. A D gene is named only where the DNA matches it firmly. Only some rows state a clone size, as once, few, many or a class for expanded clones.

v_call: TRBV27
j_call: TRBJ1-5
d_call: TRBD1
clone_size: many
cdr3_length: 15
cdr3_aa: CASSLAAGGYQPQHF
cdr3_nt: TGTGCCAGCAGTTTGGCTGCAGGGGGCTATCAGCCCCAGCATTTT

v_call: TRBV28
j_call: TRBJ1-5
d_call: NA
clone_size: many
cdr3_length: 16
cdr3_aa: CASSLPPGFSIWPQHF
cdr3_nt: TGTGCCAGCAGTCTACCACCCGGGTTCTCTATATGGCCCCAGCATTTT

v_call: TRBV12-3/TRBV12-4
j_call: TRBJ2-3
d_call: TRBD2
clone_size: many
cdr3_length: 16
cdr3_aa: CASSLAGGLSTDTQYF
cdr3_nt: TGTGCCAGCAGTCTAGCGGGGGGGCTAAGCACAGATACGCAGTATTTT

v_call: TRBV5-6
j_call: TRBJ2-3
d_call: NA
clone_size: NA
cdr3_length: 15
cdr3_aa: CASSLGGWHSDTQYF
cdr3_nt: TGTGCCAGCAGCTTGGGCGGGTGGCACTCAGATACGCAGTATTTT

v_call: TRBV28
j_call: TRBJ1-5
d_call: NA
clone_size: many
cdr3_length: 13
cdr3_aa: CASTGPITQPQHF
cdr3_nt: TGTGCCAGCACCGGGCCCATCACCCAGCCCCAGCATTTT

v_call: TRBV3-1
j_call: TRBJ1-1
d_call: NA
clone_size: many
cdr3_length: 17
cdr3_aa: CASSQGARGIVNTEAFF
cdr3_nt: TGTGCCAGCAGCCAAGGGGCTAGGGGGATCGTGAACACTGAAGCTTTCTTT

v_call: TRBV25-1
j_call: TRBJ2-2
d_call: NA
clone_size: few
cdr3_length: 15
cdr3_aa: CASSESQGPTGELFF
cdr3_nt: TGTGCCAGCAGTGAATCACAGGGCCCCACCGGGGAGCTGTTTTTT

v_call: TRBV3-1
j_call: TRBJ2-1
d_call: TRBD2
clone_size: many
cdr3_length: 15
cdr3_aa: CASSQTSGGPNEQFF
cdr3_nt: TGTGCCAGCAGCCAAACGTCGGGGGGACCCAATGAGCAGTTCTTC

v_call: TRBV5-6
j_call: TRBJ2-3
d_call: NA
clone_size: NA
cdr3_length: 17
cdr3_aa: CASSTGHLSSGGDTQYF
cdr3_nt: TGTGCCAGCAGCACAGGACATTTAAGCTCCGGTGGAGATACGCAGTATTTT

v_call: TRBV5-1
j_call: TRBJ2-1
d_call: NA
clone_size: few
cdr3_length: 16
cdr3_aa: CASSLVVSASYNEQFF
cdr3_nt: TGCGCCAGCAGCTTGGTGGTCAGCGCTAGCTACAATGAGCAGTTCTTC

v_call: TRBV3-1
j_call: TRBJ1-6
d_call: NA
clone_size: many
cdr3_length: 12
cdr3_aa: CASSPSNSPLHF
cdr3_nt: TGTGCCAGCAGCCCCTCAAATTCACCCCTCCACTTT

v_call: TRBV9
j_call: TRBJ1-6
d_call: TRBD1
clone_size: many
cdr3_length: 16
cdr3_aa: CASSGGVGTDRATLHF
cdr3_nt: TGTGCCAGCAGCGGTGGGGTGGGGACAGATAGGGCGACGCTCCACTTT

v_call: TRBV10-3
j_call: TRBJ1-1
d_call: NA
clone_size: many
cdr3_length: 13
cdr3_aa: CAISESRAEEAFF
cdr3_nt: TGTGCCATCAGTGAGTCGCGGGCAGAAGAAGCTTTCTTT

v_call: TRBV6-2/TRBV6-3
j_call: TRBJ1-1
d_call: TRBD1
clone_size: NA
cdr3_length: 14
cdr3_aa: CASSWGTEATEAFF
cdr3_nt: TGTGCCAGCAGTTGGGGGACAGAGGCCACTGAAGCTTTCTTT

v_call: TRBV9
j_call: TRBJ1-6
d_call: NA
clone_size: many
cdr3_length: 12
cdr3_aa: CASSVVGSPLHF
cdr3_nt: TGTGCCAGCAGCGTAGTTGGATCACCCCTCCACTTT

v_call: TRBV20-1
j_call: TRBJ2-3
d_call: NA
clone_size: NA
cdr3_length: 14
cdr3_aa: CSARSLQGSDTQYF
cdr3_nt: TGCAGTGCTAGATCTCTACAGGGATCAGATACGCAGTATTTT

v_call: TRBV29-1
j_call: TRBJ1-2
d_call: NA
clone_size: many
cdr3_length: 11
cdr3_aa: CSVETGNGYTF
cdr3_nt: TGCAGCGTTGAGACAGGCAATGGCTACACCTTC

v_call: TRBV7-9
j_call: TRBJ2-7
d_call: TRBD1
clone_size: many
cdr3_length: 13
cdr3_aa: CACQLDRGYEQYF
cdr3_nt: TGTGCCTGTCAACTGGACAGGGGGTACGAGCAGTACTTC

v_call: TRBV28
j_call: TRBJ2-7
d_call: NA
clone_size: many
cdr3_length: 11
cdr3_aa: CAIRGSYEQYF
cdr3_nt: TGTGCCATCAGGGGTTCCTACGAGCAGTACTTC

v_call: TRBV12-5
j_call: TRBJ2-1
d_call: NA
clone_size: many
cdr3_length: 13
cdr3_aa: CASGLDQGSEQFF
cdr3_nt: TGTGCTAGTGGTTTGGATCAGGGAAGTGAGCAGTTCTTC

v_call: TRBV12-3/TRBV12-4
j_call: TRBJ1-2
d_call: NA
clone_size: few
cdr3_length: 13
cdr3_aa: CASSAQVDYGYTF
cdr3_nt: TGTGCCAGCAGTGCCCAGGTGGACTATGGCTACACCTTC

v_call: TRBV7-2
j_call: TRBJ1-4
d_call: TRBD1
clone_size: few
cdr3_length: 19
cdr3_aa: CASSSGQGRFGGSNEKLFF
cdr3_nt: TGTGCCAGCAGCTCGGGACAGGGCCGTTTCGGGGGGAGTAATGAAAAACTGTTTTTT

v_call: TRBV6-6
j_call: TRBJ2-7
d_call: NA
clone_size: few
cdr3_length: 16
cdr3_aa: CASSYATLATSYEQYF
cdr3_nt: TGTGCCAGCAGTTACGCCACACTAGCTACCTCCTACGAGCAGTACTTC

v_call: TRBV21-1
j_call: TRBJ2-2
d_call: NA
clone_size: NA
cdr3_length: 17
cdr3_aa: CASSKGGLAENTGELFF
cdr3_nt: TGTGCCAGCAGCAAAGGGGGACTAGCGGAGAACACCGGGGAGCTGTTTTTT

v_call: TRBV6-2/TRBV6-3
j_call: TRBJ1-5
d_call: TRBD1
clone_size: many
cdr3_length: 14
cdr3_aa: CASSRDRGPQPQHF
cdr3_nt: TGTGCCAGCAGTCGGGACAGGGGACCTCAGCCCCAGCATTTT

v_call: TRBV27
j_call: TRBJ2-7
d_call: NA
clone_size: NA
cdr3_length: 14
cdr3_aa: CASRPAGAYYEQYF
cdr3_nt: TGTGCCAGCAGACCCGCAGGGGCTTACTACGAGCAGTACTTC

v_call: TRBV5-6
j_call: TRBJ1-1
d_call: NA
clone_size: many
cdr3_length: 12
cdr3_aa: CASSFNRDEAFF
cdr3_nt: TGTGCCAGCAGCTTCAACCGGGATGAAGCTTTCTTT

v_call: TRBV7-2
j_call: TRBJ1-2
d_call: NA
clone_size: few
cdr3_length: 14
cdr3_aa: CASRPGSANYGYTF
cdr3_nt: TGTGCCAGCAGACCGGGGTCCGCTAACTATGGCTACACCTTC

v_call: TRBV5-6
j_call: TRBJ1-2
d_call: NA
clone_size: NA
cdr3_length: 17
cdr3_aa: CASSFRWGPTSNYGYTF
cdr3_nt: TGTGCCAGCAGCTTTCGATGGGGCCCTACCTCTAACTATGGCTACACCTTC

v_call: TRBV28
j_call: TRBJ2-4
d_call: TRBD2
clone_size: few
cdr3_length: 18
cdr3_aa: CASMQLAGGPSAKNIQYF
cdr3_nt: TGTGCCAGCATGCAACTAGCGGGGGGGCCGTCGGCCAAAAACATTCAGTACTTC

v_call: TRBV18
j_call: TRBJ2-3
d_call: NA
clone_size: few
cdr3_length: 15
cdr3_aa: CASSPLSALTDTQYF
cdr3_nt: TGTGCCAGCTCACCACTCTCAGCTTTAACAGATACGCAGTATTTT

v_call: TRBV19
j_call: TRBJ2-1
d_call: NA
clone_size: NA
cdr3_length: 14
cdr3_aa: CASSIATGTGEQFF
cdr3_nt: TGTGCCAGTAGTATAGCGACGGGGACCGGGGAGCAGTTCTTC

v_call: TRBV10-3
j_call: TRBJ1-1
d_call: NA
clone_size: NA
cdr3_length: 17
cdr3_aa: CAISAAQGHPMNTEAFF
cdr3_nt: TGTGCCATCAGTGCGGCGCAGGGACATCCCATGAACACTGAAGCTTTCTTT

v_call: TRBV29-1
j_call: TRBJ1-1
d_call: NA
clone_size: many
cdr3_length: 11
cdr3_aa: CSADGDTEAFF
cdr3_nt: TGCAGCGCGGACGGCGACACTGAAGCTTTCTTT

v_call: TRBV12-3/TRBV12-4
j_call: TRBJ2-7
d_call: TRBD2
clone_size: NA
cdr3_length: 16
cdr3_aa: CASSTGLAGISYEQYF
cdr3_nt: TGTGCCAGCAGTACCGGACTAGCGGGGATCTCCTACGAGCAGTACTTC

v_call: TRBV6-5
j_call: TRBJ1-2
d_call: NA
clone_size: NA
cdr3_length: 15
cdr3_aa: CASSYLLPGAGGYTF
cdr3_nt: TGTGCCAGCAGTTACCTCCTACCGGGAGCGGGAGGCTACACCTTC

v_call: TRBV12-3/TRBV12-4
j_call: TRBJ2-7
d_call: TRBD1
clone_size: NA
cdr3_length: 14
cdr3_aa: CASSETGQSYEQYF
cdr3_nt: TGTGCCAGCAGCGAGACGGGACAGTCCTACGAGCAGTACTTC

v_call: TRBV2
j_call: TRBJ1-1
d_call: NA
clone_size: many
cdr3_length: 12
cdr3_aa: CASSEGGTEAFF
cdr3_nt: TGTGCCAGCAGTGAAGGGGGCACTGAAGCTTTCTTT

v_call: TRBV5-1
j_call: TRBJ1-1
d_call: NA
clone_size: NA
cdr3_length: 17
cdr3_aa: CASSLQGVGAFGTEAFF
cdr3_nt: TGCGCCAGCAGCTTGCAAGGAGTTGGCGCGTTTGGCACTGAAGCTTTCTTT

v_call: TRBV15
j_call: TRBJ1-1
d_call: TRBD1
clone_size: NA
cdr3_length: 15
cdr3_aa: CATSRSSGGWTEAFF
cdr3_nt: TGTGCCACCAGCAGAAGCTCAGGGGGGTGGACTGAAGCTTTCTTT

v_call: TRBV7-2
j_call: TRBJ2-1
d_call: NA
clone_size: NA
cdr3_length: 16
cdr3_aa: CASSATGTTTSNEQFF
cdr3_nt: TGTGCCAGCAGCGCCACAGGCACCACAACATCAAATGAGCAGTTCTTC

v_call: TRBV6-5
j_call: TRBJ1-6
d_call: TRBD1
clone_size: many
cdr3_length: 13
cdr3_aa: CASSGTGNSPLHF
cdr3_nt: TGTGCCAGCAGTGGGACAGGGAATTCACCCCTCCACTTT

v_call: TRBV7-8
j_call: TRBJ2-3
d_call: NA
clone_size: few
cdr3_length: 16
cdr3_aa: CASSLGDWGGPDTQYF
cdr3_nt: TGTGCCAGCAGCTTAGGAGACTGGGGGGGGCCAGATACGCAGTATTTT

v_call: TRBV20-1
j_call: TRBJ2-7
d_call: NA
clone_size: many
cdr3_length: 14
cdr3_aa: CSARATADFYEQYF
cdr3_nt: TGCAGTGCTAGAGCCACGGCGGATTTTTACGAGCAGTACTTC